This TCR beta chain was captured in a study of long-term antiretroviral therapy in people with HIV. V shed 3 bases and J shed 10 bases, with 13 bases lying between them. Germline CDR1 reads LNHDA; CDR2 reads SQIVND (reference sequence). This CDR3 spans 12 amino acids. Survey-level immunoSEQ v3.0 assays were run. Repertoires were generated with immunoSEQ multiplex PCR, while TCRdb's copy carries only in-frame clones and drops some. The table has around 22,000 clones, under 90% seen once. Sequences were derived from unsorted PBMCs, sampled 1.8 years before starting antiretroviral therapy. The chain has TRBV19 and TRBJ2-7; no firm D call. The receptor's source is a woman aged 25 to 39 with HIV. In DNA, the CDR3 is TGTGCCAGTAGTATTGACGGATCGAAACAGTACTTC. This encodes CASSIDGSKQYF.